This entry describes one T cell receptor (beta chain). Germline assignment: CDR1 GTSNPN and CDR2 SVGIG (reference sequence). J was trimmed by 0 bases and V by 1 base; bases with no gene match: 1. The CDR3 length is 14 residues. The sample originates from a study of blood T cell repertoires in COVID-19. Data came from immunoSEQ multiplex PCR; TCRdb stores just in-frame clones and leaves some out. The sample carries about 270,000 clones, roughly 86% recorded once. The sequence came from a young woman who had recovered from COVID-19. Sequenced: PBMCs or T cells enriched from blood (not recorded which). The J gene is TRBJ2-3, the V gene TRBV30; 7 positions agree with TRBD2. The CDR3 coding sequence is TGTGCCTGGAGTGGCGGGGGTAGCACAGATACGCAGTATTTT. Translation: CAWSGGGSTDTQYF. Looking up the rest from reference TRBV30 and TRBJ2-3 gives the full variable domain: SQTIHQWPATLVQPVGSPLSLECTVEGTSNPNLYWYRQAAGRGLQLLFYSVGIGQISSEVPQNLSASRPQDRQFILSSKKLLLSDSGFYLCAWSGGGSTDTQYFGPGTRLTVL.